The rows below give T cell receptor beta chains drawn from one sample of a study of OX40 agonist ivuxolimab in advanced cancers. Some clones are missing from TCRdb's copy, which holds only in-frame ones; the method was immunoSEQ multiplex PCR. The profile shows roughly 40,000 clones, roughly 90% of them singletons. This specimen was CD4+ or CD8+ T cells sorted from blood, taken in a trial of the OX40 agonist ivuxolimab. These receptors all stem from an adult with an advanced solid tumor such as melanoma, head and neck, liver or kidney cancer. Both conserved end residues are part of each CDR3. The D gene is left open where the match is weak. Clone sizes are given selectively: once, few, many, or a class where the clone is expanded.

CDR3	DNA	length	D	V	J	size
CASSSSGIGTDTQYF	TGTGCCAGCAGCTCTTCAGGGATTGGCACAGATACGCAGTATTTT	15	NA	TRBV7-8	TRBJ2-3	NA
CAWSLPGGGGGSYEQYF	TGTGCCTGGAGTCTCCCCGGTGGCGGGGGGGGCTCCTACGAGCAGTACTTC	17	TRBD2	TRBV30	TRBJ2-7	NA
CASSSTPGQDIFDEKLFF	TGCGCCAGCAGCTCTACCCCGGGACAGGATATTTTCGATGAAAAACTGTTTTTT	18	TRBD1	TRBV5-1	TRBJ1-4	NA
CASSGNSIDLRGYTF	TGTGCCAGCAGTGGTAATTCTATCGACCTGCGGGGCTACACCTTC	15	NA	TRBV27	TRBJ1-2	NA
CASSPSLGPSYEQYF	TGTGCCAGCAGTCCTTCCCTTGGACCTTCCTACGAGCAGTACTTC	15	NA	TRBV10-3	TRBJ2-7	NA
CASSLANGPSYEQYF	TGTGCCAGCAGCTTGGCCAACGGTCCCAGCTACGAGCAGTACTTC	15	NA	TRBV5-6	TRBJ2-7	NA
CASRRQGNTEAFF	TGTGCCAGCAGGCGACAGGGGAATACTGAAGCTTTCTTT	13	TRBD1	TRBV6-5	TRBJ1-1	NA
CASSSASGLAGRETQYF	TGTGCCAGCAGCTCTGCCTCGGGACTAGCGGGAAGGGAGACCCAGTACTTC	17	TRBD2	TRBV5-6	TRBJ2-5	NA
CASSWTEDYGYTF	TGCGCCAGCAGCTGGACTGAAGACTATGGCTACACCTTC	13	NA	TRBV5-1	TRBJ1-2	NA
CASSLVALTINTEAFF	TGTGCCAGCAGCTTAGTTGCGCTTACCATTAACACTGAAGCTTTCTTT	16	NA	TRBV7-8	TRBJ1-1	NA
CASSGYPGLAVTDTQYF	TGCGCCAGCAGCGGCTATCCGGGACTAGCGGTCACAGATACGCAGTATTTT	17	TRBD2	TRBV5-1	TRBJ2-3	NA
CASGAPVEAFF	TGTGCTAGTGGTGCCCCGGTCGAAGCTTTCTTT	11	NA	TRBV12-5	TRBJ1-1	once
CASSSITGAGNSPLHF	TGTGCCAGCAGCTCTATTACGGGGGCCGGGAATTCACCCCTCCACTTT	16	NA	TRBV5-4	TRBJ1-6	NA
CASSLGFGPSYEQYF	TGTGCCAGCAGCTTGGGCTTTGGGCCCTCCTACGAGCAGTACTTC	15	NA	TRBV5-4	TRBJ2-7	NA
CASSQGSPGFNQPQHF	TGCGCCAGCAGCCAAGGGAGCCCAGGTTTCAATCAGCCCCAGCATTTT	16	NA	TRBV4-1	TRBJ1-5	NA
CASSLEHSNEKLFF	TGTGCCAGCAGCTTAGAACACAGTAATGAAAAACTGTTTTTT	14	NA	TRBV7-9	TRBJ1-4	NA
CASSLQLAEETQYF	TGTGCCAGCAGCTTACAGCTAGCGGAAGAGACCCAGTACTTC	14	TRBD2	TRBV13	TRBJ2-5	NA
CATSRGRGHSGELFF	TGTGCCACCAGCAGAGGAAGGGGGCATAGCGGGGAGCTGTTTTTT	15	TRBD1	TRBV15	TRBJ2-2	few
CASSLSSGRSNTEAFF	TGTGCCAGCAGCCTCTCCTCGGGACGGTCAAACACTGAAGCTTTCTTT	16	NA	TRBV4-2	TRBJ1-1	NA
CASSPDRVYGYTF	TGCGCCAGCAGCCCAGACAGGGTATATGGCTACACCTTC	13	TRBD1	TRBV5-1	TRBJ1-2	few
CASSEPRRTLYGYTF	TGTGCCAGCAGTGAACCGAGACGTACCCTCTATGGCTACACCTTC	15	NA	TRBV6-4	TRBJ1-2	NA
CASSPSARQETQYF	TGCGCCAGCAGCCCCAGTGCCCGGCAAGAGACCCAGTACTTC	14	NA	TRBV4-1	TRBJ2-5	NA
CASSQGLYNEQFF	TGTGCCAGCAGCCAAGGACTTTACAATGAGCAGTTCTTC	13	NA	TRBV11-1	TRBJ2-1	NA
CAWSYSTDTQYF	TGTGCCTGGAGTTACAGCACAGATACGCAGTATTTT	12	NA	TRBV30	TRBJ2-3	few
CASGVYEQYF	TGTGCCAGCGGGGTCTACGAGCAGTACTTC	10	NA	TRBV11-2	TRBJ2-7	NA
CASSFSGTHTEAFF	TGTGCCAGCAGCTTTTCGGGTACGCATACTGAAGCTTTCTTT	14	NA	TRBV7-9	TRBJ1-1	NA
CASSLVASGGYSYEQYF	TGTGCCAGCAGCTTGGTGGCTAGCGGGGGGTACTCCTACGAGCAGTACTTC	17	TRBD2	TRBV5-4	TRBJ2-7	NA
CASSLIGQSESPLHF	TGTGCCAGCAGCTTAATAGGGCAGTCTGAATCACCCCTCCACTTT	15	NA	TRBV7-3	TRBJ1-6	NA
CASTVARGGTDFRGAEAFF	TGCGCCAGCACAGTGGCGAGGGGGGGGACAGATTTCCGAGGAGCTGAAGCTTTCTTT	19	TRBD1	TRBV10-1	TRBJ1-1	NA
CASSLFGSKNTEAFF	TGTGCCAGCAGCTTATTCGGGAGTAAGAACACTGAAGCTTTCTTT	15	NA	TRBV11-2	TRBJ1-1	once
CASTLRDGPSYEQYF	TGTGCCAGCACCCTAAGGGACGGACCCAGCTACGAGCAGTACTTC	15	NA	TRBV7-9	TRBJ2-7	NA
CASSLSGNTEAFF	TGTGCCAGCAGCTTATCTGGGAACACTGAAGCTTTCTTT	13	NA	TRBV7-3	TRBJ1-1	NA
CASSSNDRETDTQYF	TGTGCCAGCAGCTCCAACGACAGGGAGACAGATACGCAGTATTTT	15	TRBD1	TRBV7-9	TRBJ2-3	NA
CAWSAGNYYEQYF	TGTGCCTGGAGTGCAGGGAATTACTACGAGCAGTACTTC	13	NA	TRBV30	TRBJ2-7	NA
CASSPKSVGHKETQYF	TGTGCCAGCAGCCCGAAGTCCGTAGGTCACAAAGAGACCCAGTACTTC	16	NA	TRBV14	TRBJ2-5	NA
CASSNPPGTTQETQYF	TGTGCCAGCAGCAACCCTCCGGGGACCACCCAAGAGACCCAGTACTTC	16	NA	TRBV6-6	TRBJ2-5	NA
CASTTNNGGREGYGYTF	TGTGCCAGTACCACGAATAACGGGGGCAGAGAAGGCTATGGCTACACCTTC	17	NA	TRBV19	TRBJ1-2	many